The rows below give T cell receptor beta chains drawn from one sample of a study of T cell repertoires in cytomegalovirus infection. TCRdb re-analysed the reads in MiXCR, keeping a single row per CDR3 protein. This sample yields about 200,000 distinct CDR3 sequences, of which roughly 9.8% are seen a single time; approximately 4.2% belongs to the top ten. Sequenced: PBMCs. The receptors derive from a human donor in good health (CMV status not recorded). Some clones in this sample may be carry-over from other donors' samples. The CDR3 runs from the conserved cysteine through the conserved F or W. The order of the fields is V gene, CDR3 length, CDR3 protein.

V: TRBV12-3/TRBV12-4
length: 13
CDR3: CASGITSNTEAFF

V: TRBV20-1
length: 11
CDR3: CSAAGGRKLFF

V: TRBV7-2
length: 14
CDR3: CASSLVGQGAPKFF

V: TRBV28
length: 13
CDR3: CASSLDRSRTQYF

V: TRBV19
length: 14
CDR3: CASSTGTSAGELFF

V: TRBV29-1
length: 14
CDR3: CSVGQTGRNYGYTF

V: TRBV7-2
length: 14
CDR3: CASSSPLRAYEQYF

V: TRBV18
length: 16
CDR3: CASSDGTGISGNTIYF

V: TRBV11-2
length: 13
CDR3: CASSFNQGKEAFF

V: TRBV7-9
length: 16
CDR3: CASSGDRARMNTEAFF

V: TRBV7-2
length: 15
CDR3: CASSLAAGGALEQYF

V: TRBV7-2
length: 13
CDR3: CANSFANTGELFF

V: TRBV3-1
length: 14
CDR3: CASTRQGASETQYF

V: TRBV5-5
length: 14
CDR3: CASTARASNEKLFF

V: TRBV28
length: 16
CDR3: CASSLWRSNSNQPQHF

V: TRBV5-5
length: 15
CDR3: CASSWLESSYNEQFF

V: TRBV20-1
length: 14
CDR3: CSASPSGRNNEQFF

V: TRBV23-1
length: 15
CDR3: CASSQSIRLHTEAFF

V: TRBV19
length: 15
CDR3: CASSRVRTAQETQYF

V: TRBV7-9
length: 14
CDR3: CASSKTAASYEQYF

V: TRBV20-1
length: 13
CDR3: CSATPSSNEKLFF

V: TRBV27
length: 12
CDR3: CASSFPGTAQYF

V: TRBV20-1
length: 18
CDR3: CSARGLSTGTANNQPQHF

V: TRBV20-1
length: 11
CDR3: CSAPTLYEQYF

V: TRBV20-1
length: 15
CDR3: CSATHKPGQDYGYTF